These 15 T cell receptor beta chains share one sample of origin, sequenced in a study of blood T cell repertoires in COVID-19. Measured with immunoSEQ multiplex PCR; TCRdb has only the in-frame clones, and not every one. Among 170,000 or so clones listed, roughly 83% were seen once. Sequenced input: peripheral blood. The receptors shown here come from a man aged 18 to 35 with active or convalescent COVID-19.

This clone has just a few counts. V is TRBV12-5 and J is TRBJ1-2; unclear D gene. The CDR3 has 15 amino acids. In germline, CDR1 is LGHNT, CDR2 FRNRAP. V shed 4 bases and J shed 0 bases, with 12 bases lying between them. The CDR3 spells CASGSSQVSNYGYTF. DNA for the CDR3: TGTGCTAGTGGTTCCTCACAAGTATCTAACTATGGCTACACCTTC.

The rearrangement joins TRBV2 to TRBJ1-2; no clear D gene. The CDR3 covers 13 residues. Trimming removed 8 bases from V and 7 bases from J, with 17 bases in between. Germline CDR1 reads SNHLY; CDR2 reads FYNNEI. CDR3 DNA: TGTGCCAGCTTCCAGGCGGGCAGCGGTGGCTACACCTTC. The encoded protein is CASFQAGSGGYTF.

The genes are TRBV6-5 and TRBJ1-2; no reliable D call. The length of the CDR3 is 14 residues. Germline CDR1 is MNHEY and CDR2 is SVGAGI. The V end was cut by 6 bases, the J end by 8 bases, with 19 bases between. The CDR3 sequence: CASSGLVGSRGYTF. The DNA of the CDR3 is TGTGCCAGCAGCGGCCTCGTAGGTAGCAGAGGCTACACCTTC.

The chain joins TRBV5-1 to TRBJ1-6; 9 positions agree with TRBD1. Germline-derived CDR1 and CDR2 are SGHRS and YFSETQ. With V trimmed by 4 bases and J by 8 bases, 13 bases remained unmatched. The length of the CDR3 is 17 residues. The CDR3 loop reads CASSNRDRDVTDSPLHF. The CDR3 coding sequence is TGCGCCAGCAGCAACCGGGACAGGGACGTAACGGATTCACCCCTCCACTTT.

This rearrangement joins TRBV9 to TRBJ2-7; 11 bases align to TRBD1. Trimming removed 4 bases from V and 3 bases from J; junction bases left unmatched: 9. CDR1 and CDR2 from the germline V gene are SGDLS and YYNGEE. The CDR3 runs 16 residues. In DNA, the CDR3 is TGTGCCAGCAGCTCCGCCGCCGGGACAGGGGGCTACGAGCAGTACTTC. Translated, it gives CASSSAAGTGGYEQYF.

CDR3 bases: TGTGCCAGCAGCCAAGGGACTAGCGGGGGAAACCAAGAGACCCAGTACTTC. This translates into CASSQGTSGGNQETQYF. The chain uses TRBV4-2 and TRBJ2-5; TRBD2 agrees at 13 bases. The CDR3 extends over 17 amino acids. Trimming took 1 base from V and 0 from J; bases not matched to a gene: 2. Germline V gene sequence: CDR1 LGHNA, CDR2 YNFKEQ.

J is TRBJ1-5 and V is TRBV24-1; tentative D call: TRBD1 (6 bases). V dropped 3 bases and J dropped 4 bases, with 9 bases sitting between them. This CDR3 has 14 residues. Germline V gene data show CDR1 as KGHDR and CDR2 as SFDVKD. The CDR3, as DNA: TGTGCCACCAGTGATCGGACAGAGAATCAGCCCCAGCATTTT. Protein: CATSDRTENQPQHF.

The chain employs TRBV15 and TRBJ1-1, with TRBD1 matching over 7 bases. The V gene end was trimmed by 6 bases and the J gene end by 3 bases; junction bases not matched to a gene: 4. Germline V CDR1 and CDR2: LNHNV, YYDKDF (reference sequence). CDR3 size: 13 residues. CDR3 sequence: CATSVQGHTEAFF. CDR3 in DNA: TGTGCCACCAGTGTACAGGGGCACACTGAAGCTTTCTTT.

CDR3 sequence reads: CASSRTGGSNSPLHF. In nucleotides, the CDR3 is TGTGCCAGCAGCAGAACAGGGGGATCTAATTCACCCCTCCACTTT. This chain joins TRBV7-9 and TRBJ1-6; 8 nucleotides line up with TRBD1. Germline V gives CDR1 SEHNR, CDR2 FQNEAQ (reference sequence). J gave up 6 bases and V 5 bases, and 6 bases lay outside the gene matches. The CDR3 contains 15 residues.

This clone qualifies as medium-sized (0.01 to 0.1%). This sequence joins TRBV6-1 and TRBJ2-1; possible D gene TRBD2, 6 bases. In germline, CDR1 is MNHNS, CDR2 SASEGT. The CDR3 loop spans 15 amino acids. Trimming removed 1 base from V and 8 bases from J, with 15 bases in between. Here the CDR3 reads CASSEEAGSTDEQFF. The CDR3 bases are TGTGCCAGCAGTGAAGAAGCGGGTAGTACCGATGAGCAGTTCTTC.

The chain links TRBV5-1 to TRBJ2-2; unclear D gene. The ends were cut back, 0 bases at V and 1 base at J, with 4 bases in the middle. The CDR3 totals 14 residues. The germline gives CDR1 SGHRS, CDR2 YFSETQ. The chain's CDR3 is CASSLGQNTGELFF. In DNA form, the CDR3 reads TGCGCCAGCAGCTTGGGACAGAACACCGGGGAGCTGTTTTTT.

The chain joins TRBV18 to TRBJ2-2; maybe TRBD1 (7 bases). Germline V gives CDR1 KGHSH, CDR2 LQKENI. With 3 bases removed from V and 5 bases from J, the gap between germline ends came to 16 bases. This CDR3 contains 16 residues. DNA for the CDR3: TGTGCCAGCTCACCTCAGGAGGGGGCTTTAACCGGGGAGCTGTTTTTT. Translation: CASSPQEGALTGELFF.

This sequence joins TRBV11-3 and TRBJ2-1; 8 bases fit TRBD1. Germline V CDR1 and CDR2: SGHNT, YENEEA. The CDR3 is made up of 13 amino acids. Germline trimming cut 3 bases from V and 6 bases from J; bases unmatched to any gene: 1. The CDR3 DNA sequence: TGTGCCAGCAGCTTCACAGGGGGCAATGAGCAGTTCTTC. It specifies CASSFTGGNEQFF.

The chain joins TRBV5-1 to TRBJ1-2; TRBD1 aligns across 7 bases. The trim removed 3 bases at V and 14 bases at J, leaving 10 bases unmatched. Germline assignment: CDR1 SGHRS and CDR2 YFSETQ. CDR3 length: 12 amino acids. This CDR3 is CASSSGQAVRTF. The CDR3, as DNA: TGCGCCAGCAGCTCAGGACAGGCGGTTAGAACCTTC.

V gene TRBV7-6 combines with J gene TRBJ2-7; D is undetermined. Germline V lookup: CDR1 SGHVS, CDR2 FNYEAQ. This CDR3 comprises 13 residues. Trimming cost V 8 bases and J 3 bases, with 14 bases left between them. The CDR3 protein is CASSLYPLYEQYF. For the CDR3, the DNA is TGTGCCAGCTCTCTCTACCCCCTCTACGAGCAGTACTTC.